These T cell receptor beta chains were read from a single sample in a study of shared T cell receptors in the human thymus. Assay used: immunoSEQ multiplex PCR; TCRdb lists only in-frame clones, some missing. The table shows hundreds of thousands of clones, with more than 75% occurring only once. This same sample was also taken into another study, of human thymus T cells.

Sequenced material: thymocytes. The receptors shown here come from a boy in the first two years of life with a congenital heart defect. The CDR3 runs from the conserved cysteine through the conserved F or W. The order of the fields is clone size, D gene, J gene, V gene, CDR3 length, CDR3 protein, CDR3 DNA. The D gene is left open where the match is weak. The size field is filled for only some rows; it gives once, few, many or a size class.

>NA|NA|TRBJ2-5|TRBV27|17
CASSLERGNELQETQYF
TGTGCCAGCAGTTTAGAAAGGGGTAATGAGCTGCAAGAGACCCAGTACTTC
>NA|NA|TRBJ1-5|TRBV18|18
CASSPPLPGREANQPQHF
TGTGCCAGCTCACCACCTCTACCGGGCAGGGAGGCCAATCAGCCCCAGCATTTT
>NA|TRBD1|TRBJ1-2|TRBV19|12
CASRDRGSGYTF
TGTGCCAGTAGGGACAGGGGCTCTGGCTACACCTTC
>NA|TRBD2|TRBJ2-7|TRBV28|14
CASSLRGRYYEQYF
TGTGCCAGCAGTTTACGCGGGAGGTACTACGAGCAGTACTTC
>NA|NA|TRBJ1-4|TRBV15|18
CATSRGRGPTQVDEKLFF
TGTGCCACCAGCAGAGGGCGGGGGCCAACCCAAGTGGATGAAAAACTGTTTTTT
>few|TRBD2|TRBJ2-2|TRBV2|15
CASSVQGGDTGELFF
TGTGCCAGCAGTGTGCAGGGAGGGGACACCGGGGAGCTGTTTTTT
>NA|TRBD1|TRBJ1-5|TRBV28|15
CASRPNRGGGQPQHF
TGTGCCAGCAGACCCAACAGGGGCGGTGGTCAGCCCCAGCATTTT
>NA|NA|TRBJ1-1|TRBV2|11
CASSGGLEAFF
TGTGCCAGCAGTGGAGGGCTTGAAGCTTTCTTT
>NA|TRBD2|TRBJ2-3|TRBV19|15
CASSRALAGFHTQYF
TGTGCCAGTAGTAGGGCGCTAGCGGGATTCCATACGCAGTATTTT
>once|NA|TRBJ2-1|TRBV5-1|15
CASSSRDWRYNEQFF
TGCGCCAGCAGCTCCCGGGACTGGAGATACAATGAGCAGTTCTTC
>NA|TRBD2|TRBJ2-3|TRBV7-2|16
CASSSGGTSGTDTQYF
TGTGCCAGCAGCTCGGGAGGGACTAGCGGTACAGATACGCAGTATTTT
>NA|TRBD2|TRBJ2-5|TRBV28|17
CASSPGWGGRLQETQYF
TGTGCCAGCAGCCCGGGCTGGGGCGGGAGGTTACAGGAGACCCAGTACTTC
>NA|NA|TRBJ1-1|TRBV6-5|14
CASSYPGMGTEAFF
TGTGCCAGCAGTTACCCAGGGATGGGCACTGAAGCTTTCTTT
>NA|TRBD2|TRBJ2-3|TRBV7-6|17
CASSLELSGGSTDTQYF
TGTGCCAGCAGCTTAGAGCTAAGCGGGGGAAGCACAGATACGCAGTATTTT
>NA|TRBD2|TRBJ2-7|TRBV10-1|15
CASSGTSGYPTMKYF
TGCGCCAGCAGTGGGACTAGCGGGTACCCTACGATGAAGTACTTC
>NA|NA|TRBJ2-7|TRBV27|13
CASRGKGPYEQYF
TGTGCCAGCAGAGGGAAGGGGCCCTACGAGCAGTACTTC
>NA|TRBD2|TRBJ2-4|TRBV5-1|15
CASRWGGVAKNIQYF
TGCGCCAGCAGGTGGGGAGGGGTAGCCAAAAACATTCAGTACTTC
>NA|TRBD2|TRBJ2-3|TRBV19|15
CARNRTSGSADTQYF
TGTGCCAGAAACAGGACTAGCGGGAGTGCAGATACGCAGTATTTT
>NA|TRBD2|TRBJ2-3|TRBV28|17
CASSIHLRTSGTDTQYF
TGTGCCAGCAGTATTCACCTTCGGACTAGCGGCACAGATACGCAGTATTTT
>NA|NA|TRBJ2-3|TRBV2|13
CASSEGRERVQYF
TGTGCCAGCAGTGAAGGGCGGGAAAGGGTGCAGTATTTT
>NA|NA|TRBJ2-5|TRBV6-1|12
CATKLYRGTQYF
TGTGCCACCAAACTGTATCGGGGGACCCAGTACTTC
>NA|TRBD1|TRBJ2-7|TRBV7-2|19
CASSSGGRGPGQGSYEQYF
TGTGCCAGCAGCTCGGGGGGGAGAGGTCCGGGACAGGGGTCCTACGAGCAGTACTTC
>once|NA|TRBJ2-1|TRBV7-8|16
CASSLSGGRWYNEQFF
TGTGCCAGCAGCTTATCCGGCGGGCGGTGGTACAATGAGCAGTTCTTC
>NA|TRBD2|TRBJ2-1|TRBV7-2|17
CASSFRSSGGAYNEQFF
TGTGCCAGCAGCTTTAGGTCTAGCGGGGGCGCCTACAATGAGCAGTTCTTC
>few|NA|TRBJ2-7|TRBV9|13
CASSASSSYEQYF
TGTGCCAGCAGCGCTAGTTCCTCCTACGAGCAGTACTTC
>NA|NA|TRBJ2-5|TRBV7-9|13
CASSLVREETQYF
TGTGCCAGCAGCTTGGTACGGGAGGAGACCCAGTACTTC
>NA|NA|TRBJ1-1|TRBV5-1|14
CASRAGRKNTEAFF
TGCGCCAGCAGGGCGGGACGGAAGAACACTGAAGCTTTCTTT
>NA|TRBD1|TRBJ1-4|TRBV18|18
CASSPLLPRGREYEKLFF
TGTGCCAGCTCACCTTTACTGCCTAGGGGGCGCGAATACGAAAAACTGTTTTTT
>NA|NA|TRBJ2-1|TRBV4-1|13
CASSQVVSGEQFF
TGCGCCAGCAGCCAAGTAGTTTCGGGTGAGCAGTTCTTC
>NA|NA|TRBJ1-2|TRBV19|15
CASSPTKKPVYGYTF
TGTGCCAGTAGCCCCACTAAGAAGCCCGTCTATGGCTACACCTTC
>few|NA|TRBJ2-5|TRBV18|14
CASSPRTPGETQYF
TGTGCCAGCTCACCCCGGACCCCAGGGGAGACCCAGTACTTC
>NA|NA|TRBJ2-1|TRBV6-1|15
CASPIPGTSYNEQFF
TGTGCCAGCCCAATTCCGGGAACCTCCTACAATGAGCAGTTCTTC